Listed below are T cell receptor beta chains from one sample, sequenced in a study of blood T cell repertoires in COVID-19. The repertoire was sequenced with immunoSEQ multiplex PCR; TCRdb's copy has only in-frame clones and lacks some. The sample holds around 400,000 clones, about 90% seen once. What was sequenced was peripheral blood. The source of these receptors is a woman aged 60 to 75 with COVID-19, enrolled during active disease. Both conserved end residues are part of each CDR3. The order of the fields is D gene, V gene, J gene, CDR3 protein. The D gene is left open where the match is weak.

d_gene: TRBD1
v_gene: TRBV3-1/TRBV3-2
j_gene: TRBJ1-2
CDR3aa: CASRTTGIPYGYTF

d_gene: TRBD1
v_gene: TRBV19
j_gene: TRBJ2-7
CDR3aa: CASSIRGQGIYEQYF

d_gene: TRBD1
v_gene: TRBV3-1/TRBV3-2
j_gene: TRBJ2-7
CDR3aa: CASSQVFAGGYYEQYF

d_gene: -
v_gene: TRBV7-9
j_gene: TRBJ1-5
CDR3aa: CASSLGQAAVYQPQHF

d_gene: TRBD2
v_gene: TRBV7-2
j_gene: TRBJ2-3
CDR3aa: CASSLVGGSSTDTQYF

d_gene: -
v_gene: TRBV28
j_gene: TRBJ1-1
CDR3aa: CASSFFPVGRNTEAFF

d_gene: TRBD2
v_gene: TRBV19
j_gene: TRBJ2-3
CDR3aa: CASKQRGGPADTQYF

d_gene: -
v_gene: TRBV3-1/TRBV3-2
j_gene: TRBJ1-1
CDR3aa: CASSRGVGTEAFF

d_gene: -
v_gene: TRBV5-1
j_gene: TRBJ1-6
CDR3aa: CASMQDSSYNSPLHF

d_gene: -
v_gene: TRBV5-1
j_gene: TRBJ2-1
CDR3aa: CASSSFGGGLYNEQFF

d_gene: -
v_gene: TRBV6-2/TRBV6-3
j_gene: TRBJ2-2
CDR3aa: CASSYDPGTGELFF

d_gene: -
v_gene: TRBV7-3
j_gene: TRBJ1-2
CDR3aa: CASSPTGNYGYTF

d_gene: -
v_gene: TRBV11-2
j_gene: TRBJ2-1
CDR3aa: CASSLSRDVLHGEQFF

d_gene: -
v_gene: TRBV3-1/TRBV3-2
j_gene: TRBJ2-7
CDR3aa: CASSRIQGYEQYF

d_gene: -
v_gene: TRBV21-1
j_gene: TRBJ2-3
CDR3aa: CASSKGTLTDTQYF

d_gene: -
v_gene: TRBV2
j_gene: TRBJ1-4
CDR3aa: CASRVTRGTNEKLFF

d_gene: -
v_gene: TRBV19
j_gene: TRBJ2-3
CDR3aa: CASSKAGLTSTDTQYF

d_gene: TRBD1
v_gene: TRBV5-1
j_gene: TRBJ2-7
CDR3aa: CASSPGQGARQYF

d_gene: TRBD2
v_gene: TRBV28
j_gene: TRBJ2-2
CDR3aa: CASIPGLAGGPDTGELFF

d_gene: TRBD1
v_gene: TRBV7-2
j_gene: TRBJ1-1
CDR3aa: CASSSRGQGIGLRNTEAFF

d_gene: -
v_gene: TRBV2
j_gene: TRBJ1-1
CDR3aa: CASSLFTGTTEAFF

d_gene: -
v_gene: TRBV10-2
j_gene: TRBJ1-1
CDR3aa: CASSGGGLNTEAFF

d_gene: TRBD1
v_gene: TRBV28
j_gene: TRBJ1-6
CDR3aa: CASSLEQGSNSPLHF

d_gene: -
v_gene: TRBV6-6
j_gene: TRBJ1-1
CDR3aa: CASSPPPQGGSEAFF

d_gene: TRBD1
v_gene: TRBV29-1
j_gene: TRBJ1-2
CDR3aa: CSDTGGPGYGYTF

d_gene: TRBD2
v_gene: TRBV18
j_gene: TRBJ2-7
CDR3aa: CASSPPSSGYYEQYF

d_gene: TRBD1
v_gene: TRBV3-1/TRBV3-2
j_gene: TRBJ1-6
CDR3aa: CASSQGGQGFYNSPLHF

d_gene: TRBD1
v_gene: TRBV7-9
j_gene: TRBJ1-4
CDR3aa: CASSPQGVRGEKLFF

d_gene: TRBD1
v_gene: TRBV9
j_gene: TRBJ1-3
CDR3aa: CASSETGTGNTIYF